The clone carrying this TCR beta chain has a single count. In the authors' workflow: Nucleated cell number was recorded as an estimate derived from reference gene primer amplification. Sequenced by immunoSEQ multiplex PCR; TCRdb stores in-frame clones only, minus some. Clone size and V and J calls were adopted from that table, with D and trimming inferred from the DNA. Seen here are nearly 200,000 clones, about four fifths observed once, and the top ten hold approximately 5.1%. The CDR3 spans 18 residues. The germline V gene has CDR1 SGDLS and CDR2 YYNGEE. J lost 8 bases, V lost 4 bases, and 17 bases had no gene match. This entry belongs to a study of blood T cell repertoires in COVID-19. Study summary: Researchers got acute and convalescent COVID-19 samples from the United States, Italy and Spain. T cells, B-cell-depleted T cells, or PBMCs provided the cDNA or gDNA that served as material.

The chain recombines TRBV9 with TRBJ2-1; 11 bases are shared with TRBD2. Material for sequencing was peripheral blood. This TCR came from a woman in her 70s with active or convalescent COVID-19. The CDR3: CASSPLAGGPPSFDEQFF. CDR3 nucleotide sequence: TGTGCCAGCAGCCCGCTAGCGGGAGGACCCCCTAGTTTCGATGAGCAGTTCTTC.